Presented here are 4 T cell receptor beta chains from one specimen sequenced in a study of cytomegalovirus exposure and HLA in healthy donors. PCR used 60 Vbeta primers and 13 Jbeta primers. Repertoires were generated with immunoSEQ multiplex PCR, while TCRdb's copy carries only in-frame clones and drops some. The table records around 130,000 clones, approximately 67% of them present only once. The sequencing sample was made of PBMCs. The receptors derive from a man aged 18 to 35 in good health and CMV-seronegative.

This clone showed up just a few times. This chain connects TRBV5-6 to TRBJ2-1; TRBD2 aligns across 7 bases. This CDR3 is built from 12 residues. The V and J ends lost 0 bases and 14 bases, in that order; junction bases with no gene match: 5. Germline CDR1 is SGHDT and CDR2 is YYEEEE. This CDR3 reads CASSLARTSKFF. Here the CDR3 DNA reads TGTGCCAGCAGCTTGGCTCGGACTAGTAAGTTCTTC. The full variable domain, with the rest looked up from reference TRBV5-6 and TRBJ2-1, is DAGVTQSPTHLIKTRGQQVTLRCSPKSGHDTVSWYQQALGQGPQFIFQYYEEEERQRGNFPDRFSGHQFPNYSSELNVNALLLGDSALYLCASSLARTSKFFGPGTRLTVL.

The gene calls are TRBV6-5 and TRBJ1-3; no definite D call. Between the trimmed V and J ends, which lost 8 bases and 7 bases, there was a span of 9 bases. Germline V lookup: CDR1 MNHEY, CDR2 SVGAGI. This CDR3 comprises 11 residues. CDR3 sequence reads: CASRGRNTIYF. In DNA, the CDR3 is TGTGCCAGCCGCGGGAGGAACACCATATATTTT.

This clone has a handful of counts. The V gene is TRBV30, the J gene TRBJ2-7, with TRBD1 matching over 10 bases. J was trimmed by 3 bases and V by 5 bases; bases with no gene match: 1. In germline, CDR1 is GTSNPN, CDR2 SVGIG (reference sequence). This CDR3 region has 12 residues. CDR3 sequence reads: CAWGTGVYEQYF. The DNA of the CDR3 is TGTGCCTGGGGGACAGGGGTCTACGAGCAGTACTTC.

V and J are TRBV28 and TRBJ2-7; maybe TRBD2 (5 bases). The ends were cut back, 8 bases at V and 3 bases at J, with 17 bases in the middle. The CDR3 totals 14 residues. Per the germline V gene, CDR1 is MDHEN and CDR2 is SYDVKM. CDR3 protein: CASGLLSGFYEQYF. CDR3 bases: TGTGCCAGCGGGTTACTGAGCGGCTTCTACGAGCAGTACTTC.